These 16 T cell receptor beta chains were all obtained from the same sample, sequenced in a study of blood T cell repertoires in COVID-19. Produced via immunoSEQ multiplex PCR; TCRdb's table is partial and in-frame only. The sample yields approximately 150,000 clones, 75% to 90% seen once. Input material: peripheral blood. The receptor set was obtained from a man between 60 and 75 years old with active or convalescent COVID-19.

The rearrangement joins TRBV7-9 to TRBJ2-7, with a weak D call TRBD1 (6 bases). The germline V and J ends were trimmed by 0 bases and 3 bases, with 6 bases remaining between them. The CDR3 runs to 13 residues. Germline V gives CDR1 SEHNR, CDR2 FQNEAQ (reference sequence). DNA for the CDR3: TGTGCCAGCAGCTTAGCGGGACACTACGAGCAGTACTTC. Translation: CASSLAGHYEQYF.

J is TRBJ1-5 and V is TRBV6-5; D is ambiguous. This CDR3 comprises 13 residues. Looked up from germline, CDR1 is MNHEY and CDR2 is SVGAGI. V gave up 6 bases and J gave up 0 bases, with 6 bases separating them. CDR3 sequence reads: CASSPLSNQPQHF. In DNA, the CDR3 is TGTGCCAGCAGCCCCCTTAGCAATCAGCCCCAGCATTTT.

The chain has TRBV10-1 and TRBJ2-3; D possibly corresponds to TRBD1 (6 bases). The germline V and J ends were trimmed by 6 bases and 6 bases, with 10 bases remaining between them. CDR3 length: 12 amino acids. CDR1 WNHNN and CDR2 SYGVQD come from the germline V gene (reference sequence). CDR3: CASSSGADTQYF. CDR3 bases: TGCGCCAGCAGCTCAGGGGCGGATACGCAGTATTTT.

The gene calls are TRBV5-4 and TRBJ1-2; 9 bases match TRBD1. This CDR3 spans 15 amino acids. V was clipped by 0 bases and J by 2 bases; unmatched bases: 2. In germline, CDR1 is SGHNT, CDR2 YYREEE (reference sequence). The CDR3 sequence is CASSLEQGANYGYTF. The CDR3 DNA reads as TGTGCCAGCAGCTTGGAACAGGGGGCGAACTATGGCTACACCTTC.

The chain combines TRBV29-1 with TRBJ1-4; D gene unclear. Germline lookup yields CDR1 SQVTM and CDR2 ANQGSEA. The CDR3 has 13 amino acids. Trimming took 7 bases from V and 8 from J, leaving 17 bases between them. Here the CDR3 reads CSAKLQQTEKLFF. In nucleotides, the CDR3 is TGCAGCGCCAAGCTGCAACAGACCGAAAAACTGTTTTTT.

The CDR3 region has the DNA TGTGCCAGCAGTTTACCTGGAGCGGGGCCCTACGAGCAGTACTTC. As protein: CASSLPGAGPYEQYF. The chain joins TRBV28 to TRBJ2-7; 7 positions agree with TRBD2. V was pared by 2 bases and J by 2 bases, with 6 bases of the junction left unmatched. CDR3 length equals 15 residues. Germline-derived CDR1 and CDR2 are MDHEN and SYDVKM.

The genes are TRBV28 and TRBJ2-5; TRBD2 is a possible D gene (5 bases). CDR3 size: 16 residues. Per germline, CDR1 MDHEN and CDR2 SYDVKM. Trimming shortened V by 3 bases and J by 5 bases, and 19 bases separated the two germline ends. The CDR3 DNA reads TGTGCCAGCAGTTTTGACCTAACTAGTCTGGGGGAGACCCAGTACTTC. This sequence encodes CASSFDLTSLGETQYF.

The chain recombines TRBV11-2 with TRBJ2-5, with TRBD2 as a possible D gene (5 bases). The CDR3 totals 14 residues. Trimming shortened V by 1 base and J by 3 bases, and 9 bases separated the two germline ends. Germline lookup yields CDR1 SGHAT and CDR2 FQNNGV. The CDR3 sequence: CASSLVVGEETQYF. As DNA, the CDR3 is TGTGCCAGCAGCTTAGTTGTGGGAGAAGAGACCCAGTACTTC.

This rearrangement joins TRBV6-2 or TRBV6-3 to TRBJ2-1; D remains unclear. The CDR3 is 13 residues long. The germline V and J ends were trimmed by 6 bases and 4 bases, with 10 bases remaining between them. Per germline, CDR1 MNHEY and CDR2 SVGEGT. CDR3 sequence (DNA): TGTGCCAGCAGGTACCCCGTATACAATGAGCAGTTCTTC. Encoded protein: CASRYPVYNEQFF.

The rearrangement uses TRBV28 and TRBJ1-4; D ambiguous. Trimming removed 6 bases at V and 8 bases at J, with 10 bases between. The CDR3 is 12 amino acids. Germline CDR1 MDHEN, CDR2 SYDVKM. As DNA, the CDR3 is TGTGCCAGCAGACACGAGGGCGAAAAACTGTTTTTT. Translated, it gives CASRHEGEKLFF. Complete variable domain (other parts from reference TRBV28 and TRBJ1-4): DVKVTQSSRYLVKRTGEKVFLECVQDMDHENMFWYRQDPGLGLRLIYFSYDVKMKEKGDIPEGYSVSREKKERFSLILESASTNQTSMYLCASRHEGEKLFFGSGTQLSVL.

In the case of this clone: This CDR3 is also generated by other DNA sequences in the sample. CDR3 residues: CASRAANQPQHF. CDR3 DNA sequence: TGTGCCAGCAGGGCCGCAAATCAGCCCCAGCATTTT. The chain links TRBV28 to TRBJ1-5, with D uncertain. Germline loops: CDR1 MDHEN, CDR2 SYDVKM. This CDR3 has 12 amino acids. Trimming removed 6 bases at V and 4 bases at J, with 7 bases between.

This clone came up once. The CDR3 reads CASSLVYGYQETQYF. CDR3 nucleotides: TGTGCCAGCAGCTTAGTCTACGGGTACCAAGAGACCCAGTACTTC. The rearrangement joins TRBV7-2 to TRBJ2-5; no clear D. CDR1 is SGHTA and CDR2 is FQGNSA in the germline V gene. The CDR3 length is 15 residues. V was shortened by 1 base and J by 0 bases, with 9 bases between the two germline ends.

About this clone: Other DNA variants within this sample encode the same CDR3. The J gene is TRBJ1-1, the V gene TRBV19; no reliable D call. The V end was cut by 3 bases, the J end by 0 bases, with 8 bases between. This CDR3 spans 14 amino acids. The germline gives CDR1 LNHDA, CDR2 SQIVND (reference sequence). The CDR3 reads CASSIPGMNTEAFF. In DNA, the CDR3 is TGTGCCAGTAGTATCCCAGGCATGAACACTGAAGCTTTCTTT.

This chain links TRBV6-6 with TRBJ1-1; a possible D gene is TRBD1 (5 bases). The length of the CDR3 is 14 residues. Per germline, CDR1 MNHNY and CDR2 SVGAGI (reference sequence). Trimming took off 4 bases at V and 5 bases at J, with 14 bases between the two ends. CDR3 nucleotide sequence: TGTGCCAGCAGTTCGGTGGGGGGGGGAACTGAAGCTTTCTTT. It is translated as CASSSVGGGTEAFF.

There are a few counts of this clone. Written as DNA, the CDR3 is TGTGCCAGCAGGACAAACTCACGAGAGTTCTTC. Encoded protein: CASRTNSREFF. The chain has TRBV2 and TRBJ2-1, with D unclear. Trimming pared 6 bases from V and 14 bases from J, leaving 14 bases between. CDR3 size: 11 residues. The germline CDR1 and CDR2 sequences are SNHLY and FYNNEI.

This clone was recorded once. J is TRBJ2-5 and V is TRBV7-8; 8 bases line up with TRBD1. This CDR3 has 15 amino acids. The germline V gene has CDR1 SGHVS and CDR2 FQNEAQ. Germline trimming cut 0 bases from V and 3 bases from J; bases unmatched to any gene: 3. CDR3 loop: CASSLAGQAKETQYF. Written as DNA, the CDR3 is TGTGCCAGCAGCTTAGCGGGACAGGCTAAAGAGACCCAGTACTTC.